The 17 T cell receptor beta chains reported below all come from one sample, sequenced in a study of CD8+ T cells in alopecia areata. Reverse transcription of extracted RNA yielded cDNA, which provided the sequencing template. Using immunoSEQ multiplex PCR, the repertoire was profiled, and TCRdb retains in-frame clones only, with some absent. The table includes 120,000 to 150,000 clones, about 90% detected once. The sequencing used CD8+ T cells sorted from blood, collected at week 0. Every receptor here comes from a human donor with alopecia areata.

The chain joins TRBV9 to TRBJ2-5; TRBD2 aligns across 7 bases. V shed 0 bases and J 3 bases; nucleotides not matched to a gene: 2. Germline CDR1 and CDR2: SGDLS and YYNGEE. CDR3 length equals 14 residues. The DNA for the CDR3 is TGTGCCAGCAGCGTAGGCGGGAGTAAAGAGACCCAGTACTTC. Protein product: CASSVGGSKETQYF.

This rearrangement joins TRBV9 to TRBJ2-3; TRBD2 matches at 9 bases. This CDR3 has 15 amino acids. Germline CDR1 and CDR2: SGDLS and YYNGEE. V was pared by 0 bases and J by 2 bases, with 1 base of the junction left unmatched. The CDR3 DNA reads TGTGCCAGCAGCGTAGGCGGGGGGGCCACAGATACGCAGTATTTT. The encoded protein is CASSVGGGATDTQYF.

This sequence joins TRBV29-1 and TRBJ2-3; 11 nucleotides line up with TRBD2. The V gene's germline CDR1 is SQVTM and CDR2 ANQGSEA. With 4 bases clipped from V and 4 bases from J, the junction kept 7 bases outside the gene matches. The CDR3 consists of 15 residues. The CDR3 spells CSVVATSGSADTQYF. The DNA of the CDR3 is TGCAGCGTTGTAGCAACTAGCGGGAGTGCAGATACGCAGTATTTT.

V usage is TRBV27 and J usage is TRBJ2-2; D tentatively fits TRBD1 or TRBD2 (5 bases each). Germline-derived CDR1 and CDR2 are MNHEY and SMNVEV (reference sequence). Trimming cost V 5 bases and J 6 bases, with 16 bases left between them. The length of the CDR3 is 15 residues. The CDR3 loop reads CASSTGGIGAGELFF. As DNA, the CDR3 is TGTGCCAGCAGTACTGGGGGTATCGGCGCCGGGGAGCTGTTTTTT.

This chain joins TRBV4-1 and TRBJ2-2, with 13 bases matching TRBD2. The junction had 9 bases not matched to a gene; V was cut back by 1 base and J by 1 base. The CDR3 extends over 20 amino acids. The germline V gene has CDR1 MGHRA and CDR2 YSYEKL. The CDR3: CASSQAGLAGEGRNTGELFF. CDR3 DNA sequence: TGCGCCAGCAGCCAAGCCGGACTAGCGGGAGAGGGTAGGAACACCGGGGAGCTGTTTTTT.

The gene calls are TRBV9 and TRBJ2-1; 12 bases map to TRBD2. CDR1 and CDR2 (germline): SGDLS, YYNGEE. Trimming cost V 1 base and J 4 bases; bases outside gene matches: 6. CDR3 length: 17 amino acids. Here the CDR3 DNA reads TGTGCCAGCAGCGTACGGGCTAGCGGGGGGGATTACAATGAGCAGTTCTTC. Translation gives CASSVRASGGDYNEQFF.

The CDR3 loop is CASSPGQGYYEQYF. CDR3 nucleotides: TGTGCCAGCAGCCCAGGACAGGGCTATTACGAGCAGTACTTC. The chain links TRBV11-2 to TRBJ2-7, with 8 bases aligning to TRBD1. The germline V gene encodes CDR1 SGHAT and CDR2 FQNNGV. J lost 4 bases, V lost 5 bases, and 7 bases had no gene match. The CDR3 runs 14 residues.

The chain has TRBV27 and TRBJ2-3, with 9 bases fitting TRBD1. Losses at the gene ends were 5 bases for V and 4 bases for J; bases not matched to a gene: 4. CDR1 and CDR2 from the germline V gene are MNHEY and SMNVEV (reference sequence). The CDR3 length is 14 residues. CDR3 DNA: TGTGCCAGCAGTCCGGACAGGGGCTCAGATACGCAGTATTTT. The encoded protein is CASSPDRGSDTQYF.

This clone has only one observation. The rearrangement joins TRBV29-1 to TRBJ2-3; perhaps TRBD1 as D (6 bases). Trimming took 8 bases from V and 6 from J, leaving 12 bases between them. The germline V gene encodes CDR1 SQVTM and CDR2 ANQGSEA. This CDR3 comprises 11 residues. In nucleotides, the CDR3 is TGCAGCTCTACAGGGACCGATACGCAGTATTTT. This sequence encodes CSSTGTDTQYF.

The rearrangement joins TRBV4-2 to TRBJ2-7, with a weak D call TRBD2 (6 bases). Trimming cost V 0 bases and J 7 bases, with 16 bases left between them. This CDR3 is built from 15 residues. CDR1 is LGHNA and CDR2 is YNFKEQ in the germline V gene. The CDR3, as DNA: TGTGCCAGCAGCCAAGATCAAGGGACTCGGGTGGAGCAGTACTTC. Translation: CASSQDQGTRVEQYF.

The chain uses TRBV4-1 and TRBJ1-1; D is uncertain. The germline V and J ends were trimmed by 0 bases and 1 base, with 9 bases remaining between them. Germline V gives CDR1 MGHRA, CDR2 YSYEKL. The CDR3 totals 15 residues. The CDR3 loop is CASSQEGLGNTEAFF. CDR3 DNA: TGCGCCAGCAGCCAAGAGGGTTTAGGGAACACTGAAGCTTTCTTT.

The chain links TRBV30 to TRBJ1-4, with D maybe TRBD1 (6 bases). V lost 5 bases and J 3 bases, leaving 7 bases between the germline ends. The germline V gene encodes CDR1 GTSNPN and CDR2 SVGIG (reference sequence). The CDR3 runs to 12 residues. The CDR3 bases are TGTGCCTGGGGGACACCTAATGAAAAACTGTTTTTT. Protein sequence: CAWGTPNEKLFF.

The rearrangement joins TRBV30 to TRBJ1-1; D remains ambiguous. Germline V gene sequence: CDR1 GTSNPN, CDR2 SVGIG (reference sequence). The ends were cut back, 0 bases at V and 1 base at J, with 12 bases in the middle. This CDR3 has 15 residues. The CDR3 spells CAWSVRHSENTEAFF. The CDR3 DNA reads as TGTGCCTGGAGTGTCAGACACAGCGAGAACACTGAAGCTTTCTTT.

This clone was observed once. CDR3 amino acids: CASGWTGNGYTF. The CDR3 nucleotides are TGTGCCAGTGGTTGGACAGGGAATGGCTACACCTTC. The genes are TRBV19 and TRBJ1-2, with 8 positions matching TRBD1. Germline CDR1 and CDR2: LNHDA and SQIVND (reference sequence). This CDR3 region has 12 residues. The V and J ends lost 8 bases and 6 bases, in that order; junction bases with no gene match: 5.

The chain is built from TRBV19 and TRBJ2-1; D is uncertain. The CDR3 contains 14 residues. Trimming removed 5 bases from V and 10 bases from J, with 18 bases in between. Germline values: CDR1 LNHDA, CDR2 SQIVND (reference sequence). CDR3 DNA sequence: TGTGCCAGTAGTCCCCCAGCCCCTAAATTCGAGCAGTTCTTC. This gives the protein CASSPPAPKFEQFF. The whole variable domain, remainder taken from reference TRBV19 and TRBJ2-1, is DGGITQSPKYLFRKEGQNVTLSCEQNLNHDAMYWYRQDPGQGLRLIYYSQIVNDFQKGDIAEGYSVSREKKESFPLTVTSAQKNPTAFYLCASSPPAPKFEQFFGPGTRLTVL.

This clone was recorded only once. The sample carries other DNA sequences with the same CDR3. In nucleotides, the CDR3 is TGTGCCAGCAGTCCGGGGGCTTCCTACGAGCAGTACTTC. Its translation: CASSPGASYEQYF. The chain couples TRBV27 to TRBJ2-7; perhaps D is TRBD1 or TRBD2 (6 bases each). The germline V gene encodes CDR1 MNHEY and CDR2 SMNVEV (reference sequence). The CDR3 runs 13 residues. Trimming took 5 bases from V and 1 from J, leaving 9 bases between them.

This chain connects TRBV2 to TRBJ1-1; 8 nucleotides match TRBD1. Germline-derived CDR1 and CDR2 are SNHLY and FYNNEI. The junction had 12 bases not matched to a gene; V was cut back by 3 bases and J by 0 bases. This CDR3 contains 18 residues. CDR3 nucleotide sequence: TGTGCCAGCAGTGACCCGTCTCCGGGACAGGCCGTGAACACTGAAGCTTTCTTT. The encoded protein is CASSDPSPGQAVNTEAFF.